Listed below are T cell receptor beta chains from one sample, sequenced in a study of cytotoxic CD8 clonotypes in ibrutinib-treated CLL. The method was immunoSEQ multiplex PCR; TCRdb's version includes in-frame clones alone and lacks a portion of them. The sample has tens of thousands of clones; approximately 68% are singletons. The starting material was PBMCs, obtained after 24 months of ibrutinib treatment. These receptors came from a human donor with chronic lymphocytic leukemia. CDR3s include the opening cysteine and the closing phenylalanine or tryptophan. A D gene is named only where the DNA matches it firmly. A row's size may be missing; if present it is once, few, many or a size class.

clone_size	j_call	d_call	v_call	cdr3_aa	cdr3_nt
-	TRBJ1-5	TRBD1	TRBV28	CASSWVGQGTSNQPQHF	TGTGCCAGCAGTTGGGTGGGACAGGGGACTAGCAATCAGCCCCAGCATTTT
-	TRBJ2-1	-	TRBV4-3	CASASEGWDEQFF	TGCGCCAGCGCCAGTGAGGGCTGGGATGAGCAGTTCTTC
-	TRBJ2-7	TRBD1	TRBV7-9	CASSQTGFNEQYF	TGTGCCAGCAGCCAGACAGGGTTCAACGAGCAGTACTTC
-	TRBJ2-2	-	TRBV7-3	CASSFSPGELFF	TGTGCCAGCAGCTTTTCCCCCGGGGAGCTGTTTTTT
-	TRBJ2-1	-	TRBV19	CASRVGGDEQFF	TGTGCCAGTAGGGTCGGCGGAGATGAGCAGTTCTTC
-	TRBJ1-3	-	TRBV13	CASSLQVPGNTIYF	TGTGCCAGCAGCTTACAAGTTCCTGGAAACACCATATATTTT
-	TRBJ2-4	-	TRBV19	CASSIRGIGAKNIQYF	TGTGCCAGTAGTATTCGGGGGATTGGTGCCAAAAACATTCAGTACTTC
few	TRBJ2-2	-	TRBV4-1	CASSQESEGNTGELFF	TGCGCCAGCAGCCAAGAATCTGAGGGAAACACCGGGGAGCTGTTTTTT
-	TRBJ1-2	TRBD1	TRBV19	CASSRDRYGYTF	TGTGCCAGTAGTAGGGACAGATATGGCTACACCTTC
-	TRBJ2-1	-	TRBV5-1	CASSRKTGQGLDNEQFF	TGCGCCAGCAGCCGGAAGACTGGGCAGGGTTTGGACAATGAGCAGTTCTTC
-	TRBJ2-7	-	TRBV21-1	CASSRDSCLYEQYF	TGTGCCAGCAGCCGGGACAGTTGCCTATACGAGCAGTACTTC
-	TRBJ1-2	-	TRBV12-2	CASRKPRKTYGYTF	TGTGCAAGTCGCAAACCACGAAAGACCTATGGCTACACCTTC
once	TRBJ1-5	-	TRBV6-5	CASSYSGPVGKQPQHF	TGTGCCAGCAGTTACTCCGGGCCCGTGGGCAAACAGCCCCAGCATTTT
-	TRBJ2-1	-	TRBV5-1	CASSLPGTSSYNEQFF	TGCGCCAGCAGCTTACCCGGGACAAGCTCCTACAATGAGCAGTTCTTC
many	TRBJ1-3	-	TRBV25-1	CASSDGPSRIYF	TGTGCCAGCAGTGACGGACCGAGCAGGATATATTTT
once	TRBJ2-2	TRBD2	TRBV6-5	CASMAGLAVAGELFF	TGTGCCAGTATGGCGGGACTAGCGGTCGCCGGGGAGCTGTTTTTT
-	TRBJ1-1	-	TRBV27	CASSPWAGNTEAFF	TGTGCCAGCAGTCCGTGGGCAGGGAACACTGAAGCTTTCTTT
-	TRBJ2-5	TRBD2	TRBV2	CASSEARGGTTKETQYF	TGTGCCAGCAGTGAAGCGCGGGGGGGGACAACCAAAGAGACCCAGTACTTC
-	TRBJ2-7	-	TRBV7-3	CASSLTVGEQYF	TGTGCCAGCAGCTTAACAGTAGGCGAGCAGTACTTC
-	TRBJ1-4	-	TRBV30	CAWSATGYYEKLFF	TGTGCCTGGAGCGCCACAGGGTACTATGAAAAACTGTTTTTT
-	TRBJ2-3	-	TRBV7-9	CASSLVQGRTDTQYF	TGTGCCAGCAGCTTAGTGCAGGGGAGGACAGATACGCAGTATTTT
-	TRBJ2-3	-	TRBV5-1	CASSLVSRETETHF	TGCGCCAGCAGCTTGGTTTCTCGGGAAACGGAGACGCATTTT
few	TRBJ2-1	-	TRBV7-9	CASSPPPRDEQFF	TGTGCCAGCAGCCCCCCCCCTCGGGATGAGCAGTTCTTC
-	TRBJ1-5	-	TRBV11-2	CASSLGRGEYSNQPQHF	TGTGCCAGCAGCTTGGGGAGGGGGGAGTATAGCAATCAGCCCCAGCATTTT
-	TRBJ1-3	-	TRBV9	CASSVVGGSGNTIYF	TGTGCCAGCAGCGTAGTTGGCGGCTCTGGAAACACCATATATTTT
-	TRBJ2-3	-	TRBV9	CASSGAGGGDTQYF	TGTGCCAGCAGCGGGGCAGGGGGAGGAGATACGCAGTATTTT
-	TRBJ2-1	-	TRBV9	CASSVGRDSYNEQFF	TGTGCCAGCAGCGTAGGGCGGGACTCCTACAATGAGCAGTTCTTC
-	TRBJ1-1	TRBD1	TRBV10-2	CASSEPGQPAFF	TGCGCCAGCAGTGAGCCGGGACAGCCAGCTTTCTTT
-	TRBJ1-5	-	TRBV19	CASNNSPNQPQHF	TGTGCCAGTAATAACAGTCCCAATCAGCCCCAGCATTTT
once	TRBJ1-3	-	TRBV30	CAWSLPRTSGNTIYF	TGTGCCTGGAGTCTCCCCAGGACCTCTGGAAACACCATATATTTT
once	TRBJ1-4	-	TRBV4-1	CASSQDKTATATNEKLFF	TGCGCCAGCAGCCAGGACAAGACAGCTACCGCAACTAATGAAAAACTGTTTTTT